These 24 T cell receptor beta chains were all obtained from the same sample, sequenced in a study of shared clonotypes between healthy human individuals (dated by TCRdb to 2018 to 2020). The library relied on the immunoSEQ multiplex PCR assay. In its TCRdb copy, this immuneACCESS table keeps in-frame sequences only and misses some clones. Where compared with another copy, unresolved V genes explain less than half of these, and the others have no known cause. The sample includes about 1.4 million clones, with around 97% observed a single time. Of the sample, 0.95% to 1.5% is held by the ten largest clones. The sequencing input was naive CD4+ T cells sorted from blood. Sample cell subset or site, as interpreted from the label and publication: CD45RA+ positively selected. The receptors here all came from a man aged 25 to 40 in good health.

V usage is TRBV7-9 and J usage is TRBJ2-2; 9 bases map to TRBD2. CDR1 is SEHNR, CDR2 FQNEAQ, per germline (reference sequence). This CDR3 is built from 19 residues. V lost 5 bases to trimming and J lost 6 bases; unmatched junction nucleotides: 19. DNA of the CDR3: TGTGCCAGCAGCGCCCAGCGGGCGGTAGCGGGAGTTCCCCCCGGGGAGCTGTTTTTT. It encodes CASSAQRAVAGVPPGELFF. Using reference TRBV7-9 and TRBJ2-2 for the parts outside the CDR3, the full variable domain is DTGVSQNPRHKITKRGQNVTFRCDPISEHNRLYWYRQTLGQGPEFLTYFQNEAQLEKSRLLSDRFSAERPKGSFSTLEIQRTEQGDSAMYLCASSAQRAVAGVPPGELFFGEGSRLTVL.

This sequence joins TRBV25-1 and TRBJ2-7; weak D call: TRBD2 (5 bases). The V gene's germline CDR1 is MGHDK and CDR2 SYGVNS. The CDR3 runs to 12 residues. V dropped 7 bases and J dropped 4 bases, with 11 bases sitting between them. The CDR3 sequence: CASTGSRYEQYF. The CDR3, as DNA: TGTGCCAGCACTGGGAGTCGGTACGAGCAGTACTTC.

The J gene is TRBJ2-4, the V gene TRBV11-2, with TRBD1 as a possible D gene (6 bases). Trimming took 3 bases from V and 10 from J, leaving 22 bases between them. Per the germline V gene, CDR1 is SGHAT and CDR2 is FQNNGV. This CDR3 spans 16 amino acids. CDR3 bases: TGTGCCAGCAGCTTCCGGTCGCGACAGGCAACGGGGATTCAGTACTTC. Translation: CASSFRSRQATGIQYF.

The rearrangement uses TRBV28 and TRBJ2-7; 8 nucleotides match TRBD2. Germline values: CDR1 MDHEN, CDR2 SYDVKM. This CDR3 is 15 amino acids long. V was pared by 4 bases and J by 2 bases, with 7 bases of the junction left unmatched. The CDR3 reads CASSWSGGPTYEQYF. DNA for the CDR3: TGTGCCAGCAGTTGGAGCGGGGGCCCCACCTACGAGCAGTACTTC.

The chain carries TRBV27 and TRBJ2-7; the match to TRBD2 covers 11 bases. This CDR3 comprises 16 residues. The germline CDR1 and CDR2 sequences are MNHEY and SMNVEV (reference sequence). V lost 3 bases and J lost 4; bases outside the gene matches: 8. DNA of the CDR3: TGTGCCAGCAGTTTGCCCACTAGCGGGAGATATTACGAGCAGTACTTC. Protein sequence: CASSLPTSGRYYEQYF.

The gene calls are TRBV7-2 and TRBJ2-1, with 9 bases aligning to TRBD2. V lost 3 bases, J lost 5 bases, and 17 bases stayed unmatched. This CDR3 region has 19 residues. CDR1 SGHTA and CDR2 FQGNSA come from the germline V gene. DNA for the CDR3: TGTGCCAGCAGCTTCCTTGGAGGTAGCGGGAGTGCGGGGGACAATGAGCAGTTCTTC. This encodes CASSFLGGSGSAGDNEQFF.

This chain uses TRBV4-3 with TRBJ2-7, with unresolved D. Per germline, CDR1 LGHNA and CDR2 YSLEER. V was trimmed by 0 bases and J by 4 bases, leaving 19 bases between them. The CDR3 is 17 residues long. CDR3 nucleotide sequence: TGCGCCAGCAGCCAAGACCATTTGAGTATCCTGCCTTACGAGCAGTACTTC. Translated: CASSQDHLSILPYEQYF.

About this clone itself: Within the sample, other DNA sequences also encode this same CDR3. The J gene is TRBJ2-1, the V gene TRBV19; TRBD1 is a possible D gene (5 bases). Germline values: CDR1 LNHDA, CDR2 SQIVND (reference sequence). V shed 5 bases and J shed 4 bases, with 9 bases lying between them. The CDR3 is made up of 13 amino acids. CDR3 in amino acids: CASSSKGYNEQFF. The CDR3 DNA reads as TGTGCCAGTAGTTCGAAGGGGTACAATGAGCAGTTCTTC.

On this clone itself: This likely comes from a read error, as the CDR3 has no conserved phenylalanine or tryptophan at its end. No DNA is shown, since the ends of the CDR3 on it are uncertain; the CDR3 is the one TCRdb lists. The V gene is TRBV11-1, the J gene TRBJ1-2; no check of the table's D call, TRBD1, against the DNA was made. Counting both end residues, the CDR3 totals 10 amino acids. Per germline, CDR1 SGHAT and CDR2 FQDESV (reference sequence). The CDR3 here is CASSFRQMPL.

About this clone: Other DNA sequences in the same sample also yield this CDR3. The chain carries TRBV28 and TRBJ2-5; 7 bases fit TRBD2. The germline V gene has CDR1 MDHEN and CDR2 SYDVKM. This CDR3 is 14 amino acids long. J gave up 5 bases and V 2 bases, and 5 bases lay outside the gene matches. The CDR3 loop reads CASSLGGVGETQYF. DNA for the CDR3: TGTGCCAGCAGTTTAGGGGGGGTCGGCGAGACCCAGTACTTC.

The gene calls are TRBV6-5 and TRBJ2-7, with a possible D match to TRBD1 (5 bases). The germline V gene has CDR1 MNHEY and CDR2 SVGAGI. The V and J ends lost 1 base and 6 bases respectively, with 13 bases between them. CDR3 length equals 14 residues. Here the CDR3 reads CASSYFVGLSEQYF. The DNA for the CDR3 is TGTGCCAGCAGTTACTTTGTGGGGCTCTCCGAGCAGTACTTC.

V gene TRBV5-1 combines with J gene TRBJ1-4; 9 nucleotides line up with TRBD1. The CDR3 length is 18 residues. CDR1 is SGHRS, CDR2 YFSETQ, per germline. The J segment lost 6 bases and the V segment lost 3 bases, leaving 15 bases of the junction unmatched. The CDR3 DNA reads as TGCGCCAGCAGCTCGATGGTAGCCGGGACAGGGTTGCATGAAAAACTGTTTTTT. Its protein product is CASSSMVAGTGLHEKLFF.

The chain joins TRBV7-2 to TRBJ2-1; TRBD2 matches 7 bases. V dropped 5 bases and J dropped 10; count of bases not matched to a gene: 8. Germline CDR1 reads SGHTA; CDR2 reads FQGNSA. The CDR3 runs to 13 residues. The CDR3 sequence: CASSPRMGGEQFF. CDR3 nucleotide sequence: TGTGCCAGCAGCCCGAGGATGGGGGGGGAGCAGTTCTTC.

The chain has TRBV6-5 and TRBJ2-7; weak D call: TRBD1 (5 bases). The CDR3 is 13 amino acids. Germline-derived CDR1 and CDR2 are MNHEY and SVGAGI. Trimming cost V 6 bases and J 6 bases, with 15 bases left between them. CDR3: CASRKPPGFEQYF. Written as DNA, the CDR3 is TGTGCCAGCAGGAAGCCCCCAGGGTTCGAGCAGTACTTC.

The chain recombines TRBV30 with TRBJ2-7; D might be TRBD1 (6 bases). CDR1 and CDR2 (germline): GTSNPN, SVGIG (reference sequence). Trimming took 7 bases from V and 2 from J, leaving 15 bases between them. The CDR3 has 13 residues. CDR3 sequence (DNA): TGTGCCTTCACGACAGGTTCTACCTACGAGCAGTACTTC. The encoded protein is CAFTTGSTYEQYF.

The V call is TRBV13, the J call TRBJ2-7, with D tentatively TRBD2 (6 bases). The CDR3 has 14 residues. V gave up 5 bases and J gave up 5 bases, with 16 bases separating them. CDR1 PRHDT and CDR2 FYEKMQ come from the germline V gene (reference sequence). Here the CDR3 reads CASSQRGFRDEQYF. As DNA, the CDR3 is TGTGCCAGCAGCCAACGGGGGTTTCGAGACGAGCAGTACTTC. The variable domain in full, completed from reference TRBV13 and TRBJ2-7, reads AAGVIQSPRHLIKEKRETATLKCYPIPRHDTVYWYQQGPGQDPQFLISFYEKMQSDKGSIPDRFSAQQFSDYHSELNMSSLELGDSALYFCASSQRGFRDEQYFGPGTRLTVT.

CDR3 sequence: CATSRLDAPSGRYEQYF. The CDR3 DNA reads as TGTGCCACCAGCAGATTAGACGCGCCTAGCGGGAGATACGAGCAGTACTTC. The V and J genes are TRBV15 and TRBJ2-7, with TRBD2 identical over 10 bases. Germline V gene sequence: CDR1 LNHNV, CDR2 YYDKDF (reference sequence). The V segment lost 2 bases and the J segment 4 bases; nucleotides outside the gene matches: 11. CDR3 length: 17 residues.

The genes are TRBV28 and TRBJ2-3; D might be TRBD2 (5 bases). This CDR3 spans 13 amino acids. Germline CDR1 is MDHEN and CDR2 is SYDVKM. V was pared by 5 bases and J by 7 bases, with 13 bases between. CDR3 sequence reads: CASSTGRLNTQYF. The CDR3 DNA follows: TGTGCCAGCAGTACCGGACGACTAAATACGCAGTATTTT.

The chain combines TRBV2 with TRBJ2-7; possible D gene TRBD2, 8 bases. Trimming took 7 bases from V and 6 from J, leaving 22 bases between them. Germline lookup yields CDR1 SNHLY and CDR2 FYNNEI. The CDR3 sequence is 15 residues long. CDR3 DNA: TGTGCCAGCACTCAGGGGGGGACTAGGTCAGCCGAGCAGTACTTC. It is translated as CASTQGGTRSAEQYF.

The chain has TRBV11-2 and TRBJ2-3; D remains unclear. Germline CDR1 is SGHAT and CDR2 is FQNNGV. Trimming took off 4 bases at V and 2 bases at J, with 7 bases between the two ends. The CDR3 loop spans 13 amino acids. The CDR3 sequence: CASSSPATDTQYF. For the CDR3, the DNA is TGTGCCAGCAGCTCACCGGCCACAGATACGCAGTATTTT.

The gene calls are TRBV7-6 and TRBJ2-3; 12 nucleotides line up with TRBD2. J lost 5 bases, V lost 2 bases, and 8 bases had no gene match. In germline, CDR1 is SGHVS, CDR2 FNYEAQ. CDR3 length equals 17 residues. The DNA for the CDR3 is TGTGCCAGCAGCTTATCTAGCGGGAGGGCTGGAATAGATACGCAGTATTTT. Encoded protein: CASSLSSGRAGIDTQYF.

The chain has TRBV28 and TRBJ1-1; the match to TRBD1 covers 9 bases. This CDR3 is built from 21 residues. Per the germline V gene, CDR1 is MDHEN and CDR2 is SYDVKM. V was pared by 3 bases and J by 1 base, with 21 bases of the junction left unmatched. The CDR3 sequence is CASSFERGVDRGRRRNTEAFF. In DNA, the CDR3 is TGTGCCAGCAGTTTTGAGCGAGGGGTAGACAGGGGGAGGAGGCGGAACACTGAAGCTTTCTTT. The variable domain in full, with the rest retrieved from reference TRBV28 and TRBJ1-1, is DVKVTQSSRYLVKRTGEKVFLECVQDMDHENMFWYRQDPGLGLRLIYFSYDVKMKEKGDIPEGYSVSREKKERFSLILESASTNQTSMYLCASSFERGVDRGRRRNTEAFFGQGTRLTVV.

As for this clone: In the same sample, other DNA sequences code for this CDR3. The chain employs TRBV18 and TRBJ2-3; D is possibly TRBD2 (5 bases). Trimming took 1 base from V and 3 from J, leaving 11 bases between them. The V gene's germline CDR1 is KGHSH and CDR2 LQKENI. CDR3 length: 15 residues. The chain's CDR3 is CASSPLASGTDTQYF. The CDR3 bases are TGTGCCAGCTCACCACTAGCGTCTGGGACAGATACGCAGTATTTT.

The rearrangement links TRBV18 to TRBJ2-1; 11 bases are shared with TRBD1. Germline loops: CDR1 KGHSH, CDR2 LQKENI. V shed 1 base and J 8 bases; nucleotides not matched to a gene: 19. This CDR3 is built from 20 residues. The CDR3 is CASSPRDRGSTSGRRHEQFF. CDR3 nucleotides: TGTGCCAGCTCACCACGGGACAGGGGGAGTACTAGCGGCCGCAGACATGAGCAGTTCTTC.